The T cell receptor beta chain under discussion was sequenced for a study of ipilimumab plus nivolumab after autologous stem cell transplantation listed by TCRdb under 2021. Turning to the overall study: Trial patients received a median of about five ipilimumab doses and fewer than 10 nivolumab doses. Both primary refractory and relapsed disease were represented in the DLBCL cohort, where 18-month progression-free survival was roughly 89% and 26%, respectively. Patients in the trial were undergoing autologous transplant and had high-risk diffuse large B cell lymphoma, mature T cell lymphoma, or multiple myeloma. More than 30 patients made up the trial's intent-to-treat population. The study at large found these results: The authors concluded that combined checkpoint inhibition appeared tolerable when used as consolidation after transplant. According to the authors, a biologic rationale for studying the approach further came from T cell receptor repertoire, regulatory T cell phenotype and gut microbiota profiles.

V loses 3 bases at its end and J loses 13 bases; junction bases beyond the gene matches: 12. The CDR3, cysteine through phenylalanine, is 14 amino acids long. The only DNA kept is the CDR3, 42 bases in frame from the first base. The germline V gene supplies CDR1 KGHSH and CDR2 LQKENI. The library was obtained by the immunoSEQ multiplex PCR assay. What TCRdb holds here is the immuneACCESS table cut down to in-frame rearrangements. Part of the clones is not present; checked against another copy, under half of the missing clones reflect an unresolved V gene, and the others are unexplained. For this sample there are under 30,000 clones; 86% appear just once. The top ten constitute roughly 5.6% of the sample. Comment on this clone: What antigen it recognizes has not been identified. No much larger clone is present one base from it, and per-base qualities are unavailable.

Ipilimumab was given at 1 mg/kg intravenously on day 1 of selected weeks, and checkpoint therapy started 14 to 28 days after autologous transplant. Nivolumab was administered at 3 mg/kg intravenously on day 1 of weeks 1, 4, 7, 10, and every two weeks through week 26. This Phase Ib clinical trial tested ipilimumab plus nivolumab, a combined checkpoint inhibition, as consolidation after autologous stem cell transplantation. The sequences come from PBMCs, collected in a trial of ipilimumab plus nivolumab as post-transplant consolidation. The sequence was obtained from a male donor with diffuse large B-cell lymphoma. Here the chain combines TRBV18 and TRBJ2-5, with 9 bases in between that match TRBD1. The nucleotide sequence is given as TGTGCCAGCTCACCTCCGGGACAGGGTGAGGCATGGTACTTC. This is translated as CASSPPGQGEAWYF.